This T cell receptor (beta chain) was recovered during a study of shared clonotypes between healthy human individuals. Overall study: In total, the donors were a couple of women and a few men aged 18 to 49.

Study-level points and caveats: Blood was the only sampled material, and tissue repertoires likely differ. Estimated richness values were generally larger in naive subsets than in memory subsets. Unshared clonotypes carried lower generation probabilities than those common to all four donors.

The data were produced by immunoSEQ multiplex PCR, yet TCRdb's version contains in-frame clones alone and is incomplete. The data show some 1.4 million clones, approximately 96% seen once. The germline V gene has CDR1 SEHNR and CDR2 FQNEAQ (reference sequence). CDR3 length: 14 residues. V lost 4 bases and J 1 base, leaving 11 bases between the germline ends. Details on this clone: Its antigen is unknown.

The sample taken for sequencing was naive CD4+ T cells sorted from blood. Documented subset: CD45RA+ positively selected. The chain carries TRBV7-9 and TRBJ2-7; D gene uncertain. This receptor was obtained from a man younger than 40 in good health. CDR3 nucleotide sequence: TGTGCCAGCAGCTCTCAGGTCTTATCCTACGAGCAGTACTTC. This sequence encodes CASSSQVLSYEQYF.